Below, 4 T cell receptor beta chains from the same sample are listed, as sequenced in a study of vaccination and CD4 T cells after COVID-19. Treatment meaning: approximately 10-day PBMC culture with coronavirus spike peptide pools or control peptides (ViraFEST assay). The antigens of these receptors remain unknown. The assay that was used to sequence DNA from cultured CD4+ T cells was the Oncomine TCR Beta short-read assay. MiXCR, run by TCRdb on the PCR reads, gives a single entry per CDR3 protein. The table includes about 11,000 distinct CDR3 sequences, around 23% detected once. The specimen was CD4+ T cells from blood, cultured in vitro, collected after SARS-CoV-2 vaccination. These receptors all come from a human donor who had recovered from COVID-19.

This clonotype was seen only once. The rearrangement joins TRBV5-1 to TRBJ2-1; D might be TRBD2 (6 bases). The CDR3 spans 13 residues. Germline CDR1 and CDR2: SGHRS and YFSETQ. V dropped 0 bases and J dropped 9 bases, with 10 bases sitting between them. The CDR3 protein is CASSLERRVEQFF. The CDR3 DNA reads as TGCGCCAGCAGCTTGGAGCGGAGGGTTGAGCAGTTCTTC.

The chain carries TRBV5-4 and TRBJ2-7; tentatively, D is TRBD2 (6 bases). The germline V gene encodes CDR1 SGHNT and CDR2 YYREEE (reference sequence). Between the trimmed V and J ends, which lost 0 bases and 1 base, there was a span of 11 bases. This CDR3 region has 15 residues. The CDR3 nucleotides are TGTGCCAGCAGCTTGGCCGGGAGCGGTTCCTACGAGCAGTACTTC. Amino acids: CASSLAGSGSYEQYF.

In this sample, this clonotype turned up a few times. The chain is built from TRBV6-5 and TRBJ1-2, with D unclear. Between the trimmed V and J ends, which lost 4 bases and 8 bases, there was a span of 23 bases. Germline-derived CDR1 and CDR2 are MNHEY and SVGAGI. The CDR3 is 16 residues long. CDR3: CASSSPGPSPQRGYTF. DNA of the CDR3: TGTGCCAGCAGTTCCCCCGGACCCTCTCCCCAGCGGGGCTACACCTTC.

This clonotype was seen a handful of times. The chain is built from TRBV6-1 and TRBJ2-1, with D possibly matching TRBD1 (5 bases). Germline V lookup: CDR1 MNHNS, CDR2 SASEGT. V lost 5 bases and J 0 bases, leaving 8 bases between the germline ends. The CDR3 runs to 14 residues. CDR3 in DNA: TGTGCCAGCAGTCGACAGAGCTCCTACAATGAGCAGTTCTTC. It yields the protein CASSRQSSYNEQFF.